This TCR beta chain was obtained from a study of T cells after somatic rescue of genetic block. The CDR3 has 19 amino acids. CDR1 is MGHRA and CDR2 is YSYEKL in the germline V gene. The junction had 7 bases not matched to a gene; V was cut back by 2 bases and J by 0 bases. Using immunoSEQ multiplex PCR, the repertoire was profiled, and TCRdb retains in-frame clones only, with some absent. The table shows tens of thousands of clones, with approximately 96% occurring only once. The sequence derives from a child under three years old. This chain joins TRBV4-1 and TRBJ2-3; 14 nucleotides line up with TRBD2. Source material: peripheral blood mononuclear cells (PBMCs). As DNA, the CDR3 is TGCGCCAGCAGCCAACTCGGACTAGCGGGAGGTACTAGCACAGATACGCAGTATTTT. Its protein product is CASSQLGLAGGTSTDTQYF.